A single sample is the source of the 5 T cell receptor beta chains below, sequenced in a study of blood T cell repertoires in COVID-19 (dated by TCRdb to the early 2020s). Libraries came from the immunoSEQ multiplex PCR assay. TCRdb re-hosts the immuneACCESS table, in-frame sequences only. Its copies lack some clones; in the studies checked, an unresolved V gene accounts for under half of them, and the cause for the rest is not known. In all, the sample holds around 60,000 clones, and just under 90% of those were seen once. Around 8% of the sample is held by the ten biggest clonotypes. The sample was peripheral blood. The origin of the receptors is a human donor with active COVID-19. The donor label of this sample is uncertain.

The gene calls are TRBV2 and TRBJ2-7, with 7 bases identical to TRBD2. V lost 2 bases and J lost 3; bases outside the gene matches: 4. The CDR3 consists of 14 residues. Germline loops: CDR1 SNHLY, CDR2 FYNNEI. The DNA for the CDR3 is TGTGCCAGCAGTGAAAGGGACTACCTCTACGAGCAGTACTTC. Amino acids: CASSERDYLYEQYF.

This rearrangement joins TRBV27 to TRBJ1-6, with TRBD1 matching 9 bases. Germline CDR1 and CDR2: MNHEY and SMNVEV (reference sequence). With V trimmed by 2 bases and J by 7 bases, 9 bases remained unmatched. The CDR3 is made up of 17 amino acids. The chain's CDR3 is CASSLARTGAQNSPLHF. In DNA, the CDR3 is TGTGCCAGCAGTTTAGCACGGACAGGGGCTCAGAATTCACCCCTCCACTTT.

The DNA for the CDR3 is TGTGCCAGCAGTTTAACAGGGTTGGATTCACCCCTCCACTTT. It encodes CASSLTGLDSPLHF. The V gene is TRBV28, the J gene TRBJ1-6; perhaps TRBD1 as D (6 bases). Germline CDR1 is MDHEN and CDR2 is SYDVKM. The CDR3 spans 14 residues. Trimming took 2 bases from V and 8 from J, leaving 10 bases between them.

The chain joins TRBV7-9 to TRBJ2-3; tentatively, D is TRBD2 (6 bases). V lost 5 bases, J lost 0 bases, and 12 bases lay in between. Per germline, CDR1 SEHNR and CDR2 FQNEAQ (reference sequence). The CDR3 covers 15 residues. The DNA for the CDR3 is TGTGCCAGCAGCCAACGACTAGGGAGCACAGATACGCAGTATTTT. Its translation is CASSQRLGSTDTQYF.

This clone was found once. V gene TRBV18 combines with J gene TRBJ2-7; 11 nucleotides agree with TRBD1. J was trimmed by 3 bases and V by 4 bases; bases with no gene match: 8. CDR1 and CDR2 from the germline V gene are KGHSH and LQKENI. The CDR3 is 16 residues long. The DNA for the CDR3 is TGTGCCAGCTCACTATCCCGGGACAGGGGGAACTACGAGCAGTACTTC. This encodes CASSLSRDRGNYEQYF. The variable domain in full, completed from reference TRBV18 and TRBJ2-7, reads NAGVMQNPRHLVRRRGQEARLRCSPMKGHSHVYWYRQLPEEGLKFMVYLQKENIIDESGMPKERFSAEFPKEGPSILRIQQVVRGDSAAYFCASSLSRDRGNYEQYFGPGTRLTVT.